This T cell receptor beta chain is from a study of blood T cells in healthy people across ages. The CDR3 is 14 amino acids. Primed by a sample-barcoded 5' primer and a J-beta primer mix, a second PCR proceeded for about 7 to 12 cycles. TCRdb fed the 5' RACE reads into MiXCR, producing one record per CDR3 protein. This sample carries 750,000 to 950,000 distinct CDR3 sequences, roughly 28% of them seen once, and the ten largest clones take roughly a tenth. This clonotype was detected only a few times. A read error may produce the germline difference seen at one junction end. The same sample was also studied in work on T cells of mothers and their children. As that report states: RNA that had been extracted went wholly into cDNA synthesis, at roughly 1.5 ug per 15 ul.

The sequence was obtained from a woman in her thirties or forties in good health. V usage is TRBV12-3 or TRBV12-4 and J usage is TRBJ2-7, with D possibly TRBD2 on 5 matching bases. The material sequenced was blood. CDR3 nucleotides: TGTGCCTGCAGTTGGGGAGCGGTCTCCTACGAGCAGTACTTC. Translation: CACSWGAVSYEQYF.